The 21 T cell receptor beta chains below all came from one sample that was sequenced in a study of early T cells in non-severe SARS-CoV-2 infection. TCRdb re-derived calls from the 5' RACE reads in MiXCR, one entry per CDR3 protein. The data show 25,000 to 35,000 distinct CDR3 sequences, 3% to 5% seen once. Sequenced material: whole blood. These receptors all stem from an adult who was a healthcare worker with PCR-confirmed SARS-CoV-2 infection or an uninfected control (not recorded which).

Many counts were recorded for this clonotype. The chain couples TRBV5-4 to TRBJ2-7, with D unresolved. V dropped 2 bases and J dropped 0 bases, with 9 bases sitting between them. CDR3 length: 14 residues. CDR1 and CDR2 (germline): SGHNT, YYREEE (reference sequence). The CDR3 reads CASSFGPFSYEQYF. CDR3 nucleotide sequence: TGTGCCAGCAGCTTCGGGCCTTTCTCCTACGAGCAGTACTTC.

This clonotype appeared many times. The J gene is TRBJ2-3, the V gene TRBV29-1; TRBD2 aligns across 10 bases. This CDR3 contains 14 residues. The germline gives CDR1 SQVTM, CDR2 ANQGSEA. CDR3 nucleotides: TGCAGTTCCGGAAGCGGGAGGGCCCCAGATACGCAGTATTTT. This translates into CSSGSGRAPDTQYF.

This clonotype was seen at least ten times. The chain carries TRBV2 and TRBJ2-6; possibly TRBD1 for D (5 bases). V dropped 4 bases and J dropped 3 bases, with 16 bases sitting between them. CDR1 SNHLY and CDR2 FYNNEI come from the germline V gene. CDR3 length: 17 residues. The CDR3 loop reads CASSVVSGSSGANVLTF. Here the CDR3 DNA reads TGTGCCAGCAGTGTGGTGTCAGGGTCTAGTGGGGCCAACGTCCTGACTTTC.

There are many counts of this clonotype. The rearrangement joins TRBV29-1 to TRBJ2-5; 9 bases are a match to TRBD2. CDR1 and CDR2 from the germline V gene are SQVTM and ANQGSEA. This CDR3 comprises 16 residues. With 4 bases clipped from V and 2 bases from J, the junction kept 11 bases outside the gene matches. CDR3 loop: CSVVLRAGGPQETQYF. Here the CDR3 DNA reads TGCAGCGTTGTCTTACGAGCGGGGGGACCACAAGAGACCCAGTACTTC. Full variable domain (rest looked up from reference TRBV29-1 and TRBJ2-5): SAVISQKPSRDICQRGTSLTIQCQVDSQVTMMFWYRQQPGQSLTLIATANQGSEATYESGFVIDKFPISRPNLTFSTLTVSNMSPEDSSIYLCSVVLRAGGPQETQYFGPGTRLLVL.

This clonotype occurred many times. The chain couples TRBV5-1 to TRBJ2-5; 10 bases line up with TRBD2. Germline CDR1 and CDR2: SGHRS and YFSETQ. This CDR3 has 15 residues. J lost 4 bases, V lost 0 bases, and 3 bases had no gene match. Written as DNA, the CDR3 is TGCGCCAGCAGCTTGGTACCTAGCGGGAGAGAGACCCAGTACTTC. Protein: CASSLVPSGRETQYF.

The sample holds many counts of this clonotype. V gene TRBV11-3 combines with J gene TRBJ2-7, with TRBD1 matching 11 bases. CDR1 and CDR2 (germline): SGHNT, YENEEA. The CDR3 sequence is 13 residues long. V lost 8 bases to trimming and J lost 5 bases; unmatched junction nucleotides: 5. The CDR3 bases are TGTGCCAGCGCCGGGACAGGGGGTAACGAGCAGTACTTC. Protein: CASAGTGGNEQYF.

At least ten counts were recorded for this clonotype. The chain has TRBV7-9 and TRBJ2-5, with unresolved D. The germline V gene encodes CDR1 SEHNR and CDR2 FQNEAQ (reference sequence). The CDR3 is 15 amino acids. V was clipped by 4 bases and J by 6 bases, with 18 bases between them. The CDR3 is CASSSDGIYEKTQYF. The CDR3 DNA reads TGTGCCAGCAGCTCCGATGGGATCTATGAAAAGACCCAGTACTTC.

This clonotype occurred many times. The chain is built from TRBV19 and TRBJ2-2; TRBD2 might be the D (6 bases). The V gene lost 10 bases and the J gene lost 5 bases, with 17 bases spanning the gap. This CDR3 comprises 14 residues. Germline CDR1 is LNHDA and CDR2 is SQIVND (reference sequence). CDR3 residues: CAIGRGRGTGELFF. The DNA for the CDR3 is TGTGCCATCGGACGGGGGAGAGGTACCGGGGAGCTGTTTTTT.

This clonotype was picked up many times. The chain combines TRBV20-1 with TRBJ2-1, with TRBD2 matching 9 bases. Germline CDR1 DFQATT, CDR2 SNEGSKA (reference sequence). Trimming took 6 bases from V and 4 from J; bases not matched to a gene: 10. This CDR3 contains 15 residues. CDR3 protein: CSAPSGTSRYNEQFF. The DNA of the CDR3 is TGCAGTGCCCCCTCCGGGACTAGCAGATACAATGAGCAGTTCTTC.

This clonotype was found many times. The chain employs TRBV29-1 and TRBJ1-1; possibly TRBD1 for D (5 bases). Germline loops: CDR1 SQVTM, CDR2 ANQGSEA. The CDR3 spans 14 residues. Trimming pared 5 bases from V and 3 bases from J, leaving 16 bases between. The chain's CDR3 is CSVNPRGADTEAFF. CDR3 in DNA: TGCAGCGTTAACCCACGCGGGGCGGACACTGAAGCTTTCTTT.

Remarks on this clonotype: A much larger clone lies one base from this, so it may be a read error. The genes are TRBV7-9 and TRBJ1-4; 7 nucleotides match TRBD1. The CDR3 extends over 16 amino acids. Germline CDR1 is SEHNR and CDR2 is FQNEAQ (reference sequence). V lost 5 bases to trimming and J lost 3 bases; unmatched junction nucleotides: 9. In DNA, the CDR3 is TGTGCCAGCAGCGCTTTCCCAGGGGGGTCTAATGAAAAACTGTTTTTT. Its translation is CASSAFPGGSNEKLFF.

This clonotype was counted many times. The rearrangement links TRBV21-1 to TRBJ2-4; the table gives TRBD1 as D, unverified against the DNA. TRBV21-1 is a pseudogene. The CDR3 extends over 15 amino acids. The CDR3 nucleotides are TGTGCCAGCGGGGAAGTCAGGGAGGCCAAAAACATTCAGTACTTC. Translation: CASGEVREAKNIQYF.

In its sample, this clonotype was seen many times. This chain uses TRBV19 with TRBJ1-2; D call uncertain. Per the germline V gene, CDR1 is LNHDA and CDR2 is SQIVND (reference sequence). The V and J ends lost 2 bases and 8 bases respectively, with 15 bases between them. The CDR3 extends over 14 amino acids. The chain's CDR3 is CASSINTQSRGYTF. CDR3 DNA sequence: TGTGCCAGTAGTATAAACACACAGTCGCGGGGCTACACCTTC.

This chain connects TRBV11-3 to TRBJ2-1; D gene ambiguous. V lost 2 bases and J lost 12, with 11 bases in between. CDR1 and CDR2 from the germline V gene are SGHNT and YENEEA. The CDR3 has 12 amino acids. This CDR3 reads CASSLSSSGQFF. The CDR3 region has the DNA TGTGCCAGCAGCTTAAGCTCGTCGGGGCAGTTCTTC.

There are many counts of this clonotype. This chain connects TRBV27 to TRBJ1-2; no firm D call. CDR1 and CDR2 (germline): MNHEY, SMNVEV (reference sequence). The CDR3 sequence is 13 residues long. The ends were cut back, 7 bases at V and 3 bases at J, with 12 bases in the middle. The CDR3 DNA sequence: TGTGCCAGCACGTCCGGCGCAGACTATGGCTACACCTTC. Protein product: CASTSGADYGYTF.

This clonotype was seen ten or more times. The rearrangement uses TRBV9 and TRBJ1-2; no clear D gene. The CDR3 has 13 amino acids. Trimming stripped 3 bases from V and 6 bases from J, with 12 bases between. The germline V gene has CDR1 SGDLS and CDR2 YYNGEE. The CDR3 here is CASSDARADGYTF. For the CDR3, the DNA is TGTGCCAGCAGCGACGCCAGAGCCGATGGCTACACCTTC. Complete variable domain (other parts from reference TRBV9 and TRBJ1-2): DSGVTQTPKHLITATGQRVTLRCSPRSGDLSVYWYQQSLDQGLQFLIQYYNGEERAKGNILERFSAQQFPDLHSELNLSSLELGDSALYFCASSDARADGYTFGSGTRLTVV.

This clonotype has at least ten counts. The gene calls are TRBV7-2 and TRBJ2-3; D is ambiguous. The CDR3 consists of 12 residues. The germline V gene has CDR1 SGHTA and CDR2 FQGNSA. Trimming removed 4 bases at V and 2 bases at J, with 4 bases between. Written as DNA, the CDR3 is TGTGCCAGCAGCTCCATCACAGATACGCAGTATTTT. Residues: CASSSITDTQYF.

This clonotype was counted ten times or more. CDR3 loop: CASSVGSLPEQFF. The DNA for the CDR3 is TGTGCCAGCAGCGTAGGGTCCCTGCCGGAGCAGTTCTTC. The J gene is TRBJ2-1, the V gene TRBV9; the D is unclear. The V end was cut by 0 bases, the J end by 10 bases, with 11 bases between. The CDR3 runs 13 residues. The germline gives CDR1 SGDLS, CDR2 YYNGEE.

This clonotype occurred many times. The gene calls are TRBV29-1 and TRBJ1-2; no reliable D call. Trimming removed 6 bases at V and 3 bases at J, with 17 bases between. The CDR3 extends over 14 amino acids. Germline lookup yields CDR1 SQVTM and CDR2 ANQGSEA. Here the CDR3 reads CSVTSVGTYYGYTF. The CDR3 DNA is TGCAGCGTGACCAGTGTGGGAACTTACTATGGCTACACCTTC.

This clonotype was observed many times. The chain employs TRBV10-2 and TRBJ1-2; D perhaps matches TRBD1 (5 bases). V gave up 0 bases and J gave up 5 bases, with 16 bases separating them. The CDR3 is 16 residues long. The germline gives CDR1 WSHSY, CDR2 SAAADI. The CDR3 region has the DNA TGCGCCAGCAGTGAGTCGATCTGGGGCCGACCTTATGGCTACACCTTC. Encoded protein: CASSESIWGRPYGYTF.

This chain joins TRBV19 and TRBJ2-3; D unresolved. Germline values: CDR1 LNHDA, CDR2 SQIVND (reference sequence). The V end lost 5 bases, the J end lost 6 bases, and 9 bases lay between the germline ends. The CDR3 runs 12 residues. The CDR3 DNA is TGTGCCAGTAGTCTCGCATGGGATACGCAGTATTTT. This translates into CASSLAWDTQYF.